This T cell receptor beta chain is drawn from a study of immune evolution from preneoplasia to lung adenocarcinoma. Across the whole study: HLA loss of heterozygosity: about 7% AIS, about 15% MIA, around 33% ADC, none AAH. General observations from the study: Normal lung had the highest top T cell clone frequencies.

This clone appeared a single time. The antigen remains unidentified. Sequencing was performed with immunoSEQ multiplex PCR; in TCRdb, only in-frame clones are kept and a portion is missing. The table records 7,000 or so clones, around 85% of them present only once. Patients had resection in Japan or China between 2014 and 2017. Premalignant or tumor cells were enriched by macro-dissection after pathologic assessment. Germline loops: CDR1 SEHNR, CDR2 FQNEAQ (reference sequence). The CDR3 contains 12 residues. The V end lost 4 bases, the J end lost 5 bases, and 8 bases lay between the germline ends. The sequence was obtained from a person older than 75 with lung adenocarcinoma. The chain employs TRBV7-9 and TRBJ1-2; D may be TRBD1 (5 bases). Sequenced material: FFPE minimally invasive lung adenocarcinoma tissue. Here the CDR3 DNA reads TGTGCCAGCAGCTCCCAGGGTTATGGCTACACCTTC. It encodes CASSSQGYGYTF.